These T cell receptor beta chains were read from a single sample in a study of human versus mouse CDR3 diversity and MHC coevolution. Repertoires were generated with immunoSEQ multiplex PCR, while TCRdb's copy carries only in-frame clones and drops some. The data hold about 81,000 clones, with 93% observed a single time. Input material: naive CD4+ T cells from blood. The receptors originated from a person aged 25 to 75 in good health. Both conserved end residues are part of each CDR3. The order of the fields is V gene, D gene, J gene, CDR3 length, CDR3 protein. The D gene is left open where the match is weak.

TRBV5-1	.	TRBJ1-4	13	CASSTRTDEKLFF
TRBV6-5	TRBD1	TRBJ2-5	13	CAGTGQGRETQYF
TRBV19	.	TRBJ1-1	16	CASSMGRGKANTEAFF
TRBV6-5	TRBD1	TRBJ2-1	13	CASRVTGYNEQFF
TRBV6-1	.	TRBJ2-3	15	CASRKVGRSTDTQYF
TRBV6-6	TRBD1	TRBJ1-1	12	CASSAGQGRAFF
TRBV7-9	TRBD1	TRBJ1-1	14	CASISDRVGTEAFF
TRBV7-2	TRBD1	TRBJ1-5	15	CASSWTGWSNQPQHF
TRBV14	.	TRBJ2-1	11	CASWGGAEQFF
TRBV7-9	TRBD1	TRBJ1-2	14	CASSLAHRGQEHTF
TRBV9	TRBD1	TRBJ1-2	16	CASTTLGTGITGGYTF
TRBV9	TRBD2	TRBJ2-2	16	CASSVSSGRNTGELFF
TRBV9	.	TRBJ2-5	14	CASSQTFRGETQYF
TRBV7-2	TRBD2	TRBJ2-5	18	CASSSREGTIKAEETQYF
TRBV7-8	.	TRBJ1-5	16	CASSPRPGGFSQPQHF
TRBV9	.	TRBJ2-2	15	CASSVGEGGTGELFF
TRBV11-1	TRBD1	TRBJ2-7	14	CASSRAQGAYEQYF